The 22 T cell receptor beta chains reported below all come from one sample, sequenced in a study of Ad26.COV2.S vaccination and SARS-CoV-2 variants. Some clones are missing from TCRdb's copy, which holds only in-frame ones; the method was immunoSEQ multiplex PCR. The table lists over 130,000 clones, about nine tenths of them singletons. Here the sequenced sample was peripheral blood, taken after recovery from COVID-19. The receptors were gathered from a human donor who had recovered from COVID-19.

Remarks on this clone: Other DNA sequences in this sample translate to the same CDR3. The rearrangement joins TRBV3-1 (or the pseudogene TRBV3-2) to TRBJ1-2, with D uncertain. This CDR3 contains 16 residues. Trimming pared 1 base from V and 8 bases from J, leaving 20 bases between. The germline V gene has CDR1 LGHDT and CDR2 YNNKEL (reference sequence). The CDR3 nucleotides read TGTGCCAGCAGCCAAGTCGGGCTAGGACGCTCCTACGGCTACACCTTC. Translated, it gives CASSQVGLGRSYGYTF.

The CDR3 region has the DNA TGTGCCAGCAGTTACTCGAGGGGAACGGACCAGCCCCAGCATTTT. The encoded protein is CASSYSRGTDQPQHF. The chain uses TRBV6-5 and TRBJ1-5; maybe TRBD1 (5 bases). Germline-derived CDR1 and CDR2 are MNHEY and SVGAGI. Trimming pared 0 bases from V and 7 bases from J, leaving 13 bases between. The CDR3 runs 15 residues.

This clone was counted ten times or more. The junction departs from the called germline gene at one end, perhaps through a read error. This chain uses TRBV7-7 with TRBJ2-7, with 8 positions matching TRBD1. The CDR3 length is 15 residues. Per germline, CDR1 SSHAT and CDR2 FNYEAQ (reference sequence). In DNA, the CDR3 is TGTGCTAGCAGCCAAGAGACAGGGGAACAATACGAGCAGTACTTC. Its protein product is CASSQETGEQYEQYF.

The genes are TRBV6-2 or TRBV6-3 and TRBJ1-1; D perhaps matches TRBD1 (5 bases). This CDR3 region has 15 residues. Trimming left V 2 bases short and J 5 bases short, with 15 bases between. Germline lookup yields CDR1 MNHEY and CDR2 SVGEGT. The CDR3 DNA sequence: TGTGCCAGCAGTTACGAGGGTAAAAGGGGAACTGAAGCTTTCTTT. It is translated as CASSYEGKRGTEAFF.

The chain carries TRBV2 and TRBJ2-6; the D gene could be TRBD1 or TRBD2 (5 bases each). Per the germline V gene, CDR1 is SNHLY and CDR2 is FYNNEI. Trimming pared 7 bases from V and 0 bases from J, leaving 7 bases between. The CDR3 has 14 amino acids. The CDR3 sequence is CASTGSSGANVLTF. The CDR3 DNA reads TGTGCCAGCACAGGGAGCTCTGGGGCCAACGTCCTGACTTTC.

This chain joins TRBV6-6 and TRBJ1-4, with D hard to call. This CDR3 is built from 13 residues. CDR1 MNHNY and CDR2 SVGAGI come from the germline V gene (reference sequence). V was clipped by 6 bases and J by 2 bases, with 7 bases between them. The CDR3, as DNA: TGTGCCAGCAGGACGGGGACTAATGAAAAACTGTTTTTT. Amino acids: CASRTGTNEKLFF.

The V and J genes are TRBV6-2 or TRBV6-3 and TRBJ2-7; TRBD1 agrees at 8 bases. This CDR3 is 16 amino acids long. The junction had 14 bases not matched to a gene; V was cut back by 6 bases and J by 4 bases. Germline V gene sequence: CDR1 MNHEY, CDR2 SVGEGT. Here the CDR3 reads CASSQGAGTGDYEQYF. The CDR3 DNA reads TGTGCCAGCAGCCAGGGAGCCGGGACAGGAGATTACGAGCAGTACTTC.

CDR3 region: CASVGTNSYEQYF. DNA of the CDR3: TGTGCTAGTGTGGGGACAAACTCCTACGAGCAGTACTTC. This chain connects TRBV12-5 to TRBJ2-7; weak D call: TRBD1 (6 bases). The CDR3 runs 13 residues. Trimming removed 7 bases from V and 0 bases from J, with 10 bases in between. Germline assignment: CDR1 LGHNT and CDR2 FRNRAP.

The chain is built from TRBV6-5 and TRBJ1-6; D is unclear. The CDR3 length is 13 residues. Trimming shortened V by 0 bases and J by 7 bases, and 4 bases separated the two germline ends. From germline, CDR1 is MNHEY and CDR2 SVGAGI. The CDR3 DNA reads TGTGCCAGCAGTTACTCGGGAAATTCACCCCTCCACTTT. Amino acids: CASSYSGNSPLHF.

The gene calls are TRBV19 and TRBJ1-5; the D gene is possibly TRBD1 (5 bases). With 2 bases removed from V and 6 bases from J, the gap between germline ends came to 11 bases. This CDR3 region has 14 residues. Germline-derived CDR1 and CDR2 are LNHDA and SQIVND (reference sequence). This CDR3 reads CASSIRSGLQPQHF. The CDR3 DNA reads as TGTGCCAGTAGTATACGGTCAGGGCTTCAGCCCCAGCATTTT.

The chain joins TRBV7-9 to TRBJ2-3; D may be TRBD2 (5 bases). The V gene's germline CDR1 is SEHNR and CDR2 FQNEAQ (reference sequence). The CDR3 totals 14 residues. Trimming removed 0 bases at V and 4 bases at J, with 8 bases between. The CDR3 coding sequence is TGTGCCAGCAGCTTAGCCGGAGGTGCAGATACGCAGTATTTT. It codes for CASSLAGGADTQYF.

V is TRBV19 and J is TRBJ2-1; D ambiguous. Per germline, CDR1 LNHDA and CDR2 SQIVND (reference sequence). Between the trimmed V and J ends, which lost 2 bases and 7 bases, there was a span of 9 bases. The CDR3 is 13 residues long. The chain's CDR3 is CASSINSLNEQFF. The DNA of the CDR3 is TGTGCCAGTAGTATAAATAGTCTAAATGAGCAGTTCTTC.

V gene TRBV18 combines with J gene TRBJ2-7; D is unresolved. The ends were cut back, 4 bases at V and 5 bases at J, with 6 bases in the middle. This CDR3 region has 11 residues. Per germline, CDR1 KGHSH and CDR2 LQKENI. CDR3 in amino acids: CASSLTDEQYF. The CDR3 DNA reads TGTGCCAGCTCACTGACGGACGAGCAGTACTTC.

The chain employs TRBV30 and TRBJ2-5, with D unresolved. CDR1 and CDR2 (germline): GTSNPN, SVGIG (reference sequence). V dropped 4 bases and J dropped 7 bases, with 10 bases sitting between them. The length of the CDR3 is 11 residues. The DNA for the CDR3 is TGTGCCTGGAAACAGTCAGGGACCCAGTACTTC. This codes for CAWKQSGTQYF.

V and J are TRBV28 and TRBJ2-5; TRBD2 matches at 7 bases. Trimming at V came to 5 bases and at J to 7 bases, leaving 19 bases not matched to a gene. CDR3 length: 17 amino acids. Germline V gene lookup returns CDR1 MDHEN and CDR2 SYDVKM. The CDR3 sequence: CASSGEGRARSPVTQYF. The CDR3 DNA reads as TGTGCCAGCAGTGGGGAGGGGAGGGCCCGTTCGCCGGTGACCCAGTACTTC. Looking up the rest from reference TRBV28 and TRBJ2-5 gives the full variable domain: DVKVTQSSRYLVKRTGEKVFLECVQDMDHENMFWYRQDPGLGLRLIYFSYDVKMKEKGDIPEGYSVSREKKERFSLILESASTNQTSMYLCASSGEGRARSPVTQYFGPGTRLLVL.

The J gene is TRBJ1-2, the V gene TRBV3-1 (or the pseudogene TRBV3-2), with 8 nucleotides matching TRBD1. Germline V gives CDR1 LGHDT, CDR2 YNNKEL (reference sequence). There are 16 residues in the CDR3. Trimming took 0 bases from V and 7 from J; bases not matched to a gene: 10. The CDR3 region has the DNA TGTGCCAGCAGCCAAGATAGTACGGACAGGGTATCTGGCTACACCTTC. Residues: CASSQDSTDRVSGYTF.

The chain recombines TRBV28 with TRBJ1-4, with 9 bases lining up with TRBD1. The CDR3 has 16 residues. Germline V CDR1 and CDR2: MDHEN, SYDVKM. Losses at the gene ends were 6 bases for V and 1 base for J; bases not matched to a gene: 6. The CDR3: CASSRTGAQTNEKLFF. The CDR3 nucleotides read TGTGCCAGCAGCCGGACAGGGGCTCAAACTAATGAAAAACTGTTTTTT.

The chain is built from TRBV7-8 and TRBJ2-2; D possibly corresponds to TRBD1 (5 bases). CDR1 and CDR2 from the germline V gene are SGHVS and FQNEAQ. CDR3 length equals 15 residues. V lost 1 base, J lost 2 bases, and 8 bases lay in between. CDR3 coding DNA: TGTGCCAGCAGCTTAGTAACAGGAAACACCGGGGAGCTGTTTTTT. Its translation: CASSLVTGNTGELFF.

V and J are TRBV19 and TRBJ2-7, with D possibly TRBD2 on 6 matching bases. In germline, CDR1 is LNHDA, CDR2 SQIVND (reference sequence). CDR3 length: 15 residues. V was pared by 4 bases and J by 0 bases, with 13 bases between. The CDR3 bases are TGTGCCAGTAGTAACGGGGGTTGGGGCTCCTACGAGCAGTACTTC. The encoded protein is CASSNGGWGSYEQYF.

This clone was detected ten times or more. This chain links TRBV19 with TRBJ1-2; D remains ambiguous. V lost 6 bases, J lost 1 base, and 12 bases lay in between. From germline, CDR1 is LNHDA and CDR2 SQIVND (reference sequence). This CDR3 has 14 residues. As DNA, the CDR3 is TGTGCCAGTAGCCCCGGACGGGGTAACTATGGCTACACCTTC. This sequence encodes CASSPGRGNYGYTF.

The chain links TRBV28 to TRBJ2-7; D remains ambiguous. Germline V CDR1 and CDR2: MDHEN, SYDVKM. With 7 bases removed from V and 3 bases from J, the gap between germline ends came to 10 bases. The CDR3 runs to 12 residues. The CDR3 DNA reads TGTGCCAGCACCACCTCTCACTACGAGCAGTACTTC. It specifies CASTTSHYEQYF.

This clone was seen only a few times. This sequence joins TRBV3-1 (or the pseudogene TRBV3-2) and TRBJ2-7, with 7 bases aligning to TRBD1. J lost 9 bases, V lost 2 bases, and 7 bases had no gene match. Germline values: CDR1 LGHDT, CDR2 YNNKEL (reference sequence). The CDR3 is made up of 13 amino acids. The CDR3 bases are TGTGCCAGCAGCCAACTGAACAGGGGTTCGCAGTACTTC. Amino acid sequence: CASSQLNRGSQYF.